The T cell receptor (beta chain) under discussion was sequenced for a study of T-cell reconstitution after alpha-beta-depleted transplantation in children. Unique molecular identifiers tagged the TCRbeta library. MiXCR, applied by TCRdb to the PCR reads, yields one record per CDR3 protein. The data show approximately 220,000 distinct CDR3 sequences, under 20% seen once. Points on this clonotype: The target antigen is unknown.

This CDR3 region has 17 residues. Deletions cut 7 bases from V and 2 bases from J, with 22 bases between. Germline V gene data show CDR1 as LGHDT and CDR2 as YNNKEL (reference sequence). Study-wide points: Several hundred rapidly expanded clones from non-depleted graft cells reportedly supplied alpha-beta T cells about two months post-transplant. Some patients' high day-60 TCRbeta diversity was traced to surviving recipient T cells and thymic progenitors.

This sequence joins TRBV3-1 and TRBJ2-3, with D possibly TRBD2 on 7 matching bases. The sequences come from PBMCs, mostly from graft donor cells, collected 360 days after TCRalphabeta/CD19-depleted stem cell transplant. The source is a male patient aged 2 to 10 who had a stem cell transplant for acute lymphoblastic leukemia, so the T cells may come from the graft donor. CDR3 in amino acids: CASTTRGPPVDTDTQYF. The CDR3 DNA sequence: TGTGCCAGCACCACGCGGGGGCCACCCGTTGACACAGATACGCAGTATTTT.